The 18 T cell receptor beta chains given below trace back to one sample, sequenced in a study of T cells in Graves' hyperthyroidism and ophthalmopathy. RNA transcripts served as the template for amplifying TCR beta CDR3 regions. In the first-round RT-PCR of the TCR CDR3, the HTBI primer set was used. A single record per CDR3 protein comes from TCRdb applying MiXCR to the multiplex PCR reads. This sample has 300,000 to 400,000 distinct CDR3 sequences, with 18% found just once. Sequencing was carried out using blood. The receptors stem from a man younger than 35 with Graves' ophthalmopathy.

This clonotype showed up many times. The V and J genes are TRBV7-8 and TRBJ1-5; no firm D call. The CDR3 consists of 17 residues. From germline, CDR1 is SGHVS and CDR2 FQNEAQ. Trimming pared 1 base from V and 1 base from J, leaving 14 bases between. The CDR3 bases are TGTGCCAGCAGCTTAGTTGGCGGACTCCTGAGCAATCAGCCCCAGCATTTT. Its translation: CASSLVGGLLSNQPQHF.

About this clonotype: A single base separates this from a much larger clone, so it may be a read error. The V call is TRBV6-2 or TRBV6-3, the J call TRBJ2-1, with a possible D match to TRBD1 (5 bases). V was trimmed by 0 bases and J by 2 bases, leaving 14 bases between them. Per the germline V gene, CDR1 is MNHEY and CDR2 is SVGEGT. This CDR3 is 17 amino acids long. The CDR3 DNA reads as TGTGCCAGCAGTTACTCGGACACACGAGGTGCCTACAATGAGCAGTTCTTC. Its translation is CASSYSDTRGAYNEQFF.

The J gene is TRBJ2-7, the V gene TRBV4-2; D is uncertain. The length of the CDR3 is 17 residues. With 0 bases removed from V and 9 bases from J, the gap between germline ends came to 24 bases. The germline CDR1 and CDR2 sequences are LGHNA and YNFKEQ. The CDR3 coding sequence is TGTGCCAGCAGCCAAGATCAGCAGCAAGGATGGGTTTTCGGGCAGTACTTC. Translated: CASSQDQQQGWVFGQYF.

This clonotype was detected a few times. A junction boundary mismatches the germline segment, possibly from a read error. The rearrangement uses TRBV27 and TRBJ1-1; D gene unclear. The CDR3 extends over 13 amino acids. Germline V lookup: CDR1 MNHEY, CDR2 SMNVEV (reference sequence). In DNA, the CDR3 is TGTGCCAGCAAGTCTTCATTGAACACTAAAGCTTTCTTT. The encoded protein is CASKSSLNTKAFF.

The gene calls are TRBV3-1 and TRBJ2-3, with D possibly being TRBD1 or TRBD2 (5 bases each). V was pared by 0 bases and J by 13 bases, with 8 bases between. Germline V gives CDR1 LGHDT, CDR2 YNNKEL (reference sequence). CDR3 size: 11 residues. The CDR3 loop is CASSQEGPEYF. The CDR3 DNA reads as TGTGCCAGCAGCCAAGAGGGACCGGAGTATTTT.

This chain joins TRBV5-1 and TRBJ2-7, with TRBD1 matching over 9 bases. Germline V gene sequence: CDR1 SGHRS, CDR2 YFSETQ. CDR3 length: 16 residues. J lost 2 bases, V lost 2 bases, and 8 bases had no gene match. CDR3 nucleotides: TGCGCCAGCAGCTTACTAGACTGGGACAGGGCCTACGAGCAGTACTTC. It codes for CASSLLDWDRAYEQYF.

The chain couples TRBV7-6 to TRBJ1-5; D is undetermined. Looked up from germline, CDR1 is SGHVS and CDR2 is FNYEAQ. CDR3 length equals 14 residues. V lost 5 bases to trimming and J lost 0 bases, with 8 bases between them. The CDR3 coding sequence is TGTGCCAGCAGCCCCCTGGGTAGCAATCAGCCCCAGCATTTT. Translation gives CASSPLGSNQPQHF.

This clonotype appeared many times. The V and J genes are TRBV29-1 and TRBJ2-5, with 9 bases matching TRBD1. V shed 7 bases and J 5 bases; nucleotides not matched to a gene: 8. The CDR3 length is 13 residues. The germline gives CDR1 SQVTM, CDR2 ANQGSEA. CDR3 sequence: CSAKTGGGETQYF. The CDR3, as DNA: TGCAGCGCAAAGACAGGGGGAGGGGAGACCCAGTACTTC.

This clonotype was seen many times. This chain links TRBV7-9 with TRBJ1-1, with D tentatively TRBD1 (5 bases). Germline V gene lookup returns CDR1 SEHNR and CDR2 FQNEAQ (reference sequence). Between the trimmed V and J ends, which lost 2 bases and 10 bases, there was a span of 11 bases. This CDR3 is 12 amino acids long. CDR3: CASSLTGTGAFF. CDR3 DNA sequence: TGTGCCAGCAGCTTAACCGGGACCGGAGCTTTCTTT.

This clonotype was seen many times. The rearrangement links TRBV3-1 to TRBJ1-1; 10 bases are a match to TRBD1. The J segment lost 3 bases and the V segment lost 1 base, leaving 5 bases of the junction unmatched. CDR3 length equals 16 residues. Germline loops: CDR1 LGHDT, CDR2 YNNKEL (reference sequence). CDR3 nucleotides: TGTGCCAGCAGCCAAGGGGACAGGGGTGGCGACACTGAAGCTTTCTTT. Its protein product is CASSQGDRGGDTEAFF.

The sample holds many counts of this clonotype. V usage is TRBV20-1 and J usage is TRBJ1-1; possible D gene TRBD1, 6 bases. The CDR3 contains 14 residues. Per the germline V gene, CDR1 is DFQATT and CDR2 is SNEGSKA (reference sequence). V was trimmed by 4 bases and J by 8 bases, leaving 20 bases between them. The CDR3 coding sequence is TGCAGTGCTACCAGACAGGCCAGCAGACCGGAAGCTTTCTTT. Protein sequence: CSATRQASRPEAFF.

The table lists this clonotype with many counts. The rearrangement joins TRBV20-1 to TRBJ2-4; 8 nucleotides agree with TRBD2. J lost 4 bases, V lost 5 bases, and 7 bases had no gene match. This CDR3 region has 14 residues. Germline-derived CDR1 and CDR2 are DFQATT and SNEGSKA (reference sequence). In nucleotides, the CDR3 is TGCAGTGCTGCACGGGGCGGGGGGAAAAACATTCAGTACTTC. This translates into CSAARGGGKNIQYF.

This clonotype was counted at least ten times. The chain employs TRBV20-1 and TRBJ1-5; 9 nucleotides line up with TRBD1. The CDR3 length is 19 residues. Losses at the gene ends were 5 bases for V and 1 base for J; bases not matched to a gene: 18. Germline lookup yields CDR1 DFQATT and CDR2 SNEGSKA (reference sequence). The CDR3 bases are TGCAGTGCTTCCCCCTGGGGGACAGGGTCGTATTCGAGCAATCAGCCCCAGCATTTT. Translation gives CSASPWGTGSYSSNQPQHF.

The rearrangement uses TRBV24-1 and TRBJ2-1; D not resolved. Trimming took off 1 base at V and 0 bases at J, with 9 bases between the two ends. CDR1 is KGHDR, CDR2 SFDVKD, per germline. The CDR3 spans 16 residues. The CDR3 DNA is TGTGCCACCAGTGATTTTGGAATAGCCTCCTACAATGAGCAGTTCTTC. Its translation is CATSDFGIASYNEQFF.

This rearrangement joins TRBV12-3 or TRBV12-4 to TRBJ2-1; 10 bases are a match to TRBD2. The ends lost 5 bases at V and 4 bases at J; junction bases unmatched: 8. The CDR3 has 16 residues. CDR3 nucleotides: TGTGCCAGCAGTCGGACTAGCGGAGCCCTTTACAATGAGCAGTTCTTC. Its translation is CASSRTSGALYNEQFF.

This clonotype was counted many times. The chain carries TRBV27 and TRBJ2-1; 10 bases line up with TRBD2. Per the germline V gene, CDR1 is MNHEY and CDR2 is SMNVEV (reference sequence). The CDR3 is made up of 15 amino acids. The V and J ends lost 6 bases and 4 bases, in that order; junction bases with no gene match: 6. CDR3 in amino acids: CASRASGGPYNEQFF. CDR3 nucleotide sequence: TGTGCCAGCAGGGCTAGCGGGGGACCATACAATGAGCAGTTCTTC.

This clonotype was observed at least ten times. V usage is TRBV7-3 and J usage is TRBJ1-5, with D possibly TRBD1 on 5 matching bases. The length of the CDR3 is 14 residues. Germline CDR1 SGHTA, CDR2 FQGTGA. V was pared by 5 bases and J by 4 bases, with 12 bases between. The CDR3, as DNA: TGTGCCAGCAGCAACGACAGACAAAATCAGCCCCAGCATTTT. Residues: CASSNDRQNQPQHF.

This clonotype appeared many times. This sequence joins TRBV2 and TRBJ2-5, with 8 bases fitting TRBD1. Germline lookup yields CDR1 SNHLY and CDR2 FYNNEI. The CDR3 has 14 amino acids. Losses at the gene ends were 7 bases for V and 5 bases for J; bases not matched to a gene: 9. The CDR3 DNA is TGTGCCAGCACCGGGACAGGCAGGATGGAGACCCAGTACTTC. Translation: CASTGTGRMETQYF.